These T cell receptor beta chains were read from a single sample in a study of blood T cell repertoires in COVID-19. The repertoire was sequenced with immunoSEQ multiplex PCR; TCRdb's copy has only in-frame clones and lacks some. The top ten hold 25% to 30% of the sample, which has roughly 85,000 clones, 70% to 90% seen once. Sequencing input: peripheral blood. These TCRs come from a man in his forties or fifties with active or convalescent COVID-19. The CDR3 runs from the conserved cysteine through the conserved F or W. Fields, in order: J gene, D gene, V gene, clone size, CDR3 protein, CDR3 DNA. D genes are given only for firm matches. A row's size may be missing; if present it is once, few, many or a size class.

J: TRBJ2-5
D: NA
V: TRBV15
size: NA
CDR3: CATSRGWGGAQQETQYF
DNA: TGTGCCACCAGCAGAGGTTGGGGGGGGGCGCAACAAGAGACCCAGTACTTC

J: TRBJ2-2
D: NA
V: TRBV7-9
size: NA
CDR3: CASSRHSGVGELFF
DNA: TGTGCCAGCAGTAGACACTCGGGGGTCGGGGAGCTGTTTTTT

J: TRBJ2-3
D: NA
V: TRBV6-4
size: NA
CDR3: CASRAAATDTQYF
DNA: TGTGCCAGCAGGGCCGCGGCCACAGATACGCAGTATTTT

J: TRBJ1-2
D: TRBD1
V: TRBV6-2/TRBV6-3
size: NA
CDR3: CASSYYSGDSYGYTF
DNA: TGTGCCAGCAGTTACTACTCGGGGGACAGCTATGGCTACACCTTC

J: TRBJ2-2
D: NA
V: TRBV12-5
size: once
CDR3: CASGLSSGTYSEGTGELFF
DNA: TGTGCTAGTGGTTTGTCTTCTGGGACTTACTCCGAGGGAACCGGGGAGCTGTTTTTT

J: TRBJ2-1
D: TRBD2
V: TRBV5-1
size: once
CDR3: CASSLVPSGKPYNEQFF
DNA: TGCGCCAGCAGCTTGGTGCCTAGCGGGAAGCCCTACAATGAGCAGTTCTTC

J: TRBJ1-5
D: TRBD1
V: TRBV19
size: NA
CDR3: CASSIKGAGNQPQHF
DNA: TGTGCCAGTAGTATCAAGGGGGCGGGCAATCAGCCCCAGCATTTT

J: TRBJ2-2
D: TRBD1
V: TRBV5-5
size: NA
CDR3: CASTPGQGTGELFF
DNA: TGTGCCAGCACACCGGGACAGGGGACCGGGGAGCTGTTTTTT

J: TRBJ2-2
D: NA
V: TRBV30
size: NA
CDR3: CAWNRVLTGELFF
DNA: TGTGCCTGGAACAGGGTTCTGACCGGGGAGCTGTTTTTT

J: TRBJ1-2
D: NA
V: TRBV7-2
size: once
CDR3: CASSLEGLVGYTF
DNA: TGTGCCAGCAGCTTAGAGGGGCTAGTTGGCTACACCTTC

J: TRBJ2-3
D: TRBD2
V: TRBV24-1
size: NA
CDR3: CATSETSGASTDTQYF
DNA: TGTGCCACCAGTGAGACTAGCGGAGCTAGCACAGATACGCAGTATTTT